This section outlines one TCR beta chain sequence together with its context. Its antigen remains unidentified. This CDR3 region has 16 residues. The germline CDR1 and CDR2 sequences are SGHAT and FQDESV (reference sequence). V was clipped by 5 bases and J by 1 base; unmatched bases: 7. Generated by immunoSEQ multiplex PCR, the TCRdb table keeps only in-frame clones and is missing some. The sample holds 30,000 to 35,000 clones, 80% to 85% seen once. The data derive from a study of T cells in narcolepsy. Study context: Healthy controls were enrolled alongside patients with narcolepsy type 1 or type 2. Study conclusions and caveats: No autoreactive T cell clone sequences appeared in some memory CD4+ repertoires. Autoreactive HCRT-specific and TRIB2-specific clonotypes were marked in same-patient CSF-versus-blood CD4+ comparisons. Autoreactive clonotypes reportedly recurred in blood of same and different patients, not controls.

The sequence was obtained from a human donor with narcolepsy. Sequences were obtained from CD45RA- memory CD4+ T cells from PBMCs. The V and J genes are TRBV11-1 and TRBJ2-5, with 10 bases matching TRBD2. DNA of the CDR3: TGTGCCAGCAGCGTACTAGCGGGGCAACTCCAAGAGACCCAGTACTTC. Translating gives CASSVLAGQLQETQYF.